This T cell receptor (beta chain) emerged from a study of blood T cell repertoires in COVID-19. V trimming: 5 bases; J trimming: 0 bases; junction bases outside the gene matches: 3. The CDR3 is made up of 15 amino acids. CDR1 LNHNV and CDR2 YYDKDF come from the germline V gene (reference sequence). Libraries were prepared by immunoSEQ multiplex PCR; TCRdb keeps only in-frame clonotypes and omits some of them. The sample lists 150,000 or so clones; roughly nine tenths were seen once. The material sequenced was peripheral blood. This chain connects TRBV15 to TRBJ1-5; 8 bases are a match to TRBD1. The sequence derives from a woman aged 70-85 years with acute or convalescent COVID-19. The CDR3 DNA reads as TGTGCCACCAGCTACAGGGGGGGTAGCAATCAGCCCCAGCATTTT. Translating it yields CATSYRGGSNQPQHF.